The TCR beta chain described here comes from a study of blood T cell repertoires in COVID-19. Study information: Samples of COVID-19 (acute and convalescent) were obtained from the United States, Italy and Spain.

V was pared by 5 bases and J by 0 bases, with 8 bases of the junction left unmatched. The CDR3 is 16 amino acids. Germline V CDR1 and CDR2: KGHSY, FQNENV. Seattle enrolled patients during active infection and tracked them longitudinally. Assay used: immunoSEQ multiplex PCR; TCRdb lists only in-frame clones, some missing. The sample gives roughly 120,000 clones, 80% to 95% of which show up once; roughly 2% is in the top ten. The chain links TRBV16 to TRBJ2-5, with 8 bases fitting TRBD1. The source of this sequence is a man over 45 with COVID-19, enrolled during active disease. Sequenced sample: peripheral blood. The CDR3 DNA reads TGTGCCAGCAGCGACCGACAGGGGTGGCACCAAGAGACCCAGTACTTC. Protein: CASSDRQGWHQETQYF.